Shown below are 22 T cell receptor beta chains from a single sample sequenced in a study of T cells in Graves' hyperthyroidism and ophthalmopathy. TCR beta CDR3 sequences were amplified from RNA transcripts. Researchers ran a first-round RT-PCR on the TCR CDR3 using the HTBI primer set. TCRdb fed the multiplex PCR reads into MiXCR, producing one record per CDR3 protein. Seen here are hundreds of thousands of distinct CDR3 sequences, nearly 20% observed once, and the top ten hold about 50%. Sequences were obtained from blood. These receptors were collected from a man aged 40-55 years with Graves' ophthalmopathy.

This clonotype was picked up many times. The gene calls are TRBV3-1 and TRBJ2-1, with 7 bases lining up with TRBD2. Germline values: CDR1 LGHDT, CDR2 YNNKEL (reference sequence). Trimming removed 10 bases from V and 9 bases from J; junction bases left unmatched: 12. There are 13 residues in the CDR3. CDR3 sequence (DNA): TGTGCCACTGCACCCAGCGGGAACCTTGAGCAGTTCTTC. Its protein is CATAPSGNLEQFF.

This clonotype was recorded a few times. The V and J genes are TRBV6-2 or TRBV6-3 and TRBJ2-5; TRBD2 agrees at 10 bases. The germline gives CDR1 MNHEY, CDR2 SVGEGT. Unmatched junction bases numbered 9, after V lost 7 bases and J lost 10 bases. The CDR3 is 13 residues long. The CDR3 DNA follows: TGTGCCAGCATCCGGACTAGCGGCGGGGGCCAGTACTTC. Translation: CASIRTSGGGQYF.

This clonotype was seen more than once but under ten times. The chain has TRBV20-1 and TRBJ2-3, with 9 bases identical to TRBD2. V lost 5 bases to trimming and J lost 11 bases; unmatched junction nucleotides: 17. Germline CDR1 reads DFQATT; CDR2 reads SNEGSKA (reference sequence). The CDR3 is made up of 15 amino acids. The CDR3: CSAQEGLAESWVQYF. DNA for the CDR3: TGCAGTGCTCAGGAGGGACTAGCAGAAAGTTGGGTGCAGTATTTT.

This rearrangement joins TRBV9 to TRBJ2-7; 7 bases line up with TRBD2. CDR1 and CDR2 (germline): SGDLS, YYNGEE. J lost 0 bases, V lost 4 bases, and 1 base had no gene match. There are 13 residues in the CDR3. The CDR3, as DNA: TGTGCCAGCAGCAGGGAGGGCTCCTACGAGCAGTACTTC. As protein: CASSREGSYEQYF.

This clonotype came up a few times. The rearrangement links TRBV29-1 to TRBJ2-5; 9 bases align to TRBD2. This CDR3 comprises 14 residues. Looked up from germline, CDR1 is SQVTM and CDR2 is ANQGSEA. Trimming took 0 bases from V and 5 from J; bases not matched to a gene: 4. The CDR3 region has the DNA TGCAGCGTTGAAGATTGGACTAGCGTGGAGACCCAGTACTTC. Its translation is CSVEDWTSVETQYF.

The rearrangement links TRBV29-1 to TRBJ2-7; TRBD2 matches 7 bases. V lost 3 bases, J lost 2 bases, and 4 bases stayed unmatched. This CDR3 region has 13 residues. Germline V lookup: CDR1 SQVTM, CDR2 ANQGSEA. The CDR3 nucleotides read TGCAGCGTTGAGGGACTATCCGCCTACGAGCAGTACTTC. This translates into CSVEGLSAYEQYF.

In this sample, this clonotype turned up a few times. This CDR3 reads CASSYSLAGDNEQFF. The DNA of the CDR3 is TGTGCCAGCAGTTACTCCCTAGCGGGAGACAATGAGCAGTTCTTC. The V call is TRBV6-2 or TRBV6-3, the J call TRBJ2-1; 10 nucleotides align to TRBD2. Germline V CDR1 and CDR2: MNHEY, SVGEGT. The length of the CDR3 is 15 residues. J gave up 5 bases and V 0 bases, and 1 base lay outside the gene matches.

This chain uses TRBV7-2 with TRBJ2-7; tentatively, D is TRBD1 or TRBD2 (5 bases each). Looked up from germline, CDR1 is SGHTA and CDR2 is FQGNSA. Trimming removed 8 bases from V and 0 bases from J, with 14 bases in between. The CDR3 length is 14 residues. Here the CDR3 DNA reads TGTGCCAGCGGGGGATCTCGGAGCTCCTACGAGCAGTACTTC. Encoded protein: CASGGSRSSYEQYF.

With respect to this clonotype: Possible read error: a much larger clone is one base away. The chain couples TRBV10-3 to TRBJ2-7; TRBD1 is a possible D gene (7 bases). V dropped 8 bases and J dropped 9 bases, with 17 bases sitting between them. This CDR3 spans 12 amino acids. Germline V gene data show CDR1 as ENHRY and CDR2 as SYGVKD. CDR3 DNA sequence: TGTGCCATCGGGGGGACAGCCCTTGGGCAGTACTTC. Residues: CAIGGTALGQYF.

Many counts were recorded for this clonotype. CDR3 DNA sequence: TGTGCCAGCAGCCCCGGGACAGGGAAGGTTAATGAGCAGTTCTTC. Translated, it gives CASSPGTGKVNEQFF. The V call is TRBV7-9, the J call TRBJ2-1, with 9 bases lining up with TRBD1. Germline V gene sequence: CDR1 SEHNR, CDR2 FQNEAQ (reference sequence). With 5 bases clipped from V and 7 bases from J, the junction kept 9 bases outside the gene matches. The CDR3 has 15 amino acids. Based on the CDR3 plus reference TRBV7-9 and TRBJ2-1, the full variable domain is DTGVSQNPRHKITKRGQNVTFRCDPISEHNRLYWYRQTLGQGPEFLTYFQNEAQLEKSRLLSDRFSAERPKGSFSTLEIQRTEQGDSAMYLCASSPGTGKVNEQFFGPGTRLTVL.

This clonotype was counted a few times. The CDR3 DNA is TGTGCCACCAGTGATGCCGAGGGGGGGCCTTTCAATCAGCCCCAGCATTTT. It encodes CATSDAEGGPFNQPQHF. This rearrangement joins TRBV24-1 to TRBJ1-5, with D maybe TRBD1 (6 bases). CDR1 is KGHDR, CDR2 SFDVKD, per germline. CDR3 length: 17 residues. V lost 3 bases and J lost 3, with 17 bases in between.

This clonotype was recorded at least ten times. CDR3 sequence reads: CASSGGLAGPDEQFF. As DNA, the CDR3 is TGCGCCAGCAGCGGGGGACTAGCGGGGCCCGATGAGCAGTTCTTC. The chain recombines TRBV5-1 with TRBJ2-1; 13 bases line up with TRBD2. This CDR3 region has 15 residues. J lost 8 bases, V lost 4 bases, and 6 bases had no gene match. Germline-derived CDR1 and CDR2 are SGHRS and YFSETQ. The full variable domain, with the rest looked up from reference TRBV5-1 and TRBJ2-1, is KAGVTQTPRYLIKTRGQQVTLSCSPISGHRSVSWYQQTPGQGLQFLFEYFSETQRNKGNFPGRFSGRQFSNSRSEMNVSTLELGDSALYLCASSGGLAGPDEQFFGPGTRLTVL.

The chain combines TRBV24-1 with TRBJ1-5; D gene uncertain. Germline loops: CDR1 KGHDR, CDR2 SFDVKD. The CDR3 contains 12 residues. V was trimmed by 2 bases and J by 6 bases, leaving 4 bases between them. The CDR3 reads CATSDSTQPQHF. Written as DNA, the CDR3 is TGTGCCACCAGTGATTCGACTCAGCCCCAGCATTTT.

This clonotype showed up just a few times. The gene calls are TRBV30 and TRBJ2-2, with TRBD1 matching over 8 bases. This CDR3 is built from 19 residues. CDR1 and CDR2 from the germline V gene are GTSNPN and SVGIG (reference sequence). J lost 1 base, V lost 1 base, and 14 bases had no gene match. The CDR3 DNA follows: TGTGCCTGGAGTGCACCCTGGATTACCGGGACAGGGAACACCGGGGAGCTGTTTTTT. Translated: CAWSAPWITGTGNTGELFF.

This clonotype was detected many times. The chain joins TRBV7-2 to TRBJ1-2, with TRBD1 matching over 9 bases. The trim removed 5 bases at V and 0 bases at J, leaving 7 bases unmatched. Germline CDR1 and CDR2: SGHTA and FQGNSA. This CDR3 spans 16 amino acids. The CDR3 loop reads CASSLHGQGTNYGYTF. CDR3 coding DNA: TGTGCCAGCAGCCTCCACGGACAGGGGACTAACTATGGCTACACCTTC.

The sample holds a few counts of this clonotype. This chain connects TRBV6-1 to TRBJ2-7; tentatively, D is TRBD1 (6 bases). Looked up from germline, CDR1 is MNHNS and CDR2 is SASEGT. Trimming cost V 6 bases and J 5 bases, with 23 bases left between them. The CDR3 extends over 16 amino acids. The chain's CDR3 is CASSSPRDTGMHEQYF. The CDR3, as DNA: TGTGCCAGCAGCTCCCCCCGGGACACTGGCATGCACGAGCAGTACTTC.

Concerning this clonotype: A much larger clonotype is one base distant, so this may be a read error. The CDR3 does not close with the conserved phenylalanine or tryptophan, likely indicating a read error. CDR3 DNA sequence: TGTGCCATCACCCCCTCGGCGGGAGGAGCGGGCGAGCAGTACCTC. Encoded protein: CAITPSAGGAGEQYL. The V call is TRBV10-3, the J call TRBJ2-7; 8 bases fit TRBD2. Trimming removed 7 bases from V and 6 bases from J; junction bases left unmatched: 14. This CDR3 contains 15 residues. In germline, CDR1 is ENHRY, CDR2 SYGVKD.

The chain couples TRBV19 to TRBJ1-3; the D gene is possibly TRBD1 (5 bases). CDR1 is LNHDA, CDR2 SQIVND, per germline (reference sequence). The CDR3 is made up of 15 amino acids. V lost 3 bases to trimming and J lost 0 bases, with 9 bases between them. The CDR3 spells CASSIDSSSGNTIYF. The CDR3 nucleotides read TGTGCCAGTAGTATCGACAGTTCCTCTGGAAACACCATATATTTT.

The V and J genes are TRBV5-8 and TRBJ2-1; TRBD1 is a possible D gene (6 bases). Germline V gene data show CDR1 as SGHTS and CDR2 as YDEGEE. The CDR3 extends over 15 amino acids. V was shortened by 4 bases and J by 2 bases, with 13 bases between the two germline ends. The CDR3 DNA reads as TGTGCCAGCAGCATGACAGGCGGCGCCTACAATGAGCAGTTCTTC. Translated: CASSMTGGAYNEQFF.

This clonotype came up many times. J is TRBJ1-1 and V is TRBV11-2, with a weak D call TRBD1 (6 bases). This CDR3 has 14 residues. In germline, CDR1 is SGHAT, CDR2 FQNNGV. V was pared by 3 bases and J by 2 bases, with 10 bases between. The CDR3 nucleotides are TGTGCCAGCAGCTTTCCGGGACATAACACTGAAGCTTTCTTT. Translation: CASSFPGHNTEAFF.

V gene TRBV18 combines with J gene TRBJ2-5, with TRBD1 matching 12 bases. Trimming removed 4 bases from V and 4 bases from J; junction bases left unmatched: 7. In germline, CDR1 is KGHSH, CDR2 LQKENI. CDR3 length: 16 residues. In DNA, the CDR3 is TGTGCCAGCTCACAGACGGGACAGGGGGCGCGAGAGACCCAGTACTTC. Translated: CASSQTGQGARETQYF.

This clonotype has more than one count but fewer than ten. This chain uses TRBV7-9 with TRBJ1-2; 7 nucleotides line up with TRBD1. This CDR3 has 14 amino acids. Germline V gene lookup returns CDR1 SEHNR and CDR2 FQNEAQ (reference sequence). Germline trimming cut 5 bases from V and 7 bases from J; bases unmatched to any gene: 10. The CDR3 reads CASSLVQGDAGYTF. The DNA of the CDR3 is TGTGCCAGCAGCCTGGTCCAGGGGGATGCTGGCTACACCTTC.